These 4 T cell receptor beta chains came from one sample sequenced in a study of blood T cells in healthy people across ages. A second roughly 6 to 12 cycle PCR used barcoded and J-beta primers. TCRdb reanalysed the 5' RACE reads using MiXCR and keeps one entry per CDR3 protein. The sample shows hundreds of thousands of distinct CDR3 sequences, around 30% of them seen only once. Sequenced sample: blood. Every receptor here comes from a woman in her 70s in good health.

The chain couples TRBV20-1 to TRBJ2-1; D may match TRBD1 or TRBD2 (5 bases each). The CDR3 extends over 15 amino acids. Germline CDR1 reads DFQATT; CDR2 reads SNEGSKA (reference sequence). V was cut by 6 bases and J by 4 bases, with 19 bases left in between. The CDR3 sequence is CSATRGRGTYNEQFF. The CDR3 DNA follows: TGCAGTGCCACCCGAGGACGGGGCACTTACAATGAGCAGTTCTTC.

This clonotype appeared once. This rearrangement joins TRBV4-1 to TRBJ2-3; a possible D gene is TRBD2 (6 bases). Germline V gives CDR1 MGHRA, CDR2 YSYEKL. The CDR3 extends over 16 amino acids. V lost 0 bases and J 2 bases, leaving 12 bases between the germline ends. As DNA, the CDR3 is TGCGCCAGCAGCCAAGACCGGGGGAAGAACACAGATACGCAGTATTTT. It translates to CASSQDRGKNTDTQYF.

This clonotype occurred a few times. The rearrangement joins TRBV4-1 to TRBJ2-7, with D uncertain. Germline values: CDR1 MGHRA, CDR2 YSYEKL. CDR3 length: 14 amino acids. The ends were cut back, 1 base at V and 2 bases at J, with 9 bases in the middle. The CDR3 spells CASSQGYGAYEQYF. DNA for the CDR3: TGCGCCAGCAGCCAAGGTTATGGGGCCTACGAGCAGTACTTC.

This clonotype has a handful of counts. CDR3 nucleotide sequence: TGCGCCAGCAGCCCGGACGGGGTAATGACCCAGTACTTC. It encodes CASSPDGVMTQYF. The chain recombines TRBV5-1 with TRBJ2-5; tentatively, D is TRBD2 (5 bases). Trimming took 4 bases from V and 7 from J, leaving 14 bases between them. Germline V gene lookup returns CDR1 SGHRS and CDR2 YFSETQ. There are 13 residues in the CDR3.